The 29 T cell receptor beta chains given below trace back to one sample, sequenced in a study of CD8 T cells in ankylosing spondylitis. TCRdb re-called the 5' RACE reads through MiXCR, storing one row per CDR3 protein. The sample records more than 300,000 distinct CDR3 sequences, around 7.6% being singletons. General study findings and limits: A TCR beta motif of 8 or 9 highly homologous variants appeared characteristic of ankylosing spondylitis blood.

These receptors have no identified antigens. The sample consisted of blood, either unsorted or a sorted T cell fraction (not recorded which). The receptor source for this set is a male donor with ankylosing spondylitis.

The chain combines TRBV18 with TRBJ2-7, with D maybe TRBD2 (5 bases). Per germline, CDR1 KGHSH and CDR2 LQKENI. V was trimmed by 2 bases and J by 5 bases, leaving 10 bases between them. This CDR3 has 13 residues. The CDR3 sequence is CASSPIFGDEQYF. The CDR3 bases are TGTGCCAGCTCACCAATCTTCGGGGACGAGCAGTACTTC. The full variable domain, completed using reference TRBV18 and TRBJ2-7, is NAGVMQNPRHLVRRRGQEARLRCSPMKGHSHVYWYRQLPEEGLKFMVYLQKENIIDESGMPKERFSAEFPKEGPSILRIQQVVRGDSAAYFCASSPIFGDEQYFGPGTRLTVT.

CDR3 region: CASSFLGGRDEQYF. The CDR3 DNA reads as TGTGCCAGCAGCTTCTTGGGGGGACGGGACGAGCAGTACTTC. V gene TRBV5-8 combines with J gene TRBJ2-7, with a tentative D call TRBD2 (6 bases). Germline CDR1 reads SGHTS; CDR2 reads YDEGEE. Deletions cut 2 bases from V and 5 bases from J, with 14 bases between. This CDR3 region has 14 residues.

This clonotype was observed many times. The V and J genes are TRBV12-5 and TRBJ1-1; D is possibly TRBD1 (5 bases). Trimming removed 7 bases at V and 0 bases at J, with 12 bases between. This CDR3 has 14 residues. Germline V CDR1 and CDR2: LGHNT, FRNRAP. The CDR3 DNA is TGTGCTAGTGCCCTAAAGACAGTGAACACTGAAGCTTTCTTT. Translated, it gives CASALKTVNTEAFF. The full variable domain, with the rest looked up from reference TRBV12-5 and TRBJ1-1, is DARVTQTPRHKVTEMGQEVTMRCQPILGHNTVFWYRQTMMQGLELLAYFRNRAPLDDSGMPKDRFSAEMPDATLATLKIQPSEPRDSAVYFCASALKTVNTEAFFGQGTRLTVV.

The chain employs TRBV7-9 and TRBJ2-2, with D maybe TRBD1 (6 bases). Germline V CDR1 and CDR2: SEHNR, FQNEAQ (reference sequence). The V end lost 3 bases, the J end lost 1 base, and 9 bases lay between the germline ends. The CDR3 has 15 residues. The CDR3 here is CASSFLQGNTGELFF. CDR3 nucleotides: TGTGCCAGCAGCTTTTTACAGGGGAACACCGGGGAGCTGTTTTTT.

This clonotype was seen repeatedly, ten times or more. The chain has TRBV12-3 or TRBV12-4 and TRBJ2-1; 7 positions match TRBD1. The CDR3 totals 14 residues. V lost 5 bases, J lost 4 bases, and 5 bases stayed unmatched. The CDR3 is CASSPGGGYNEQFF. CDR3 in DNA: TGTGCCAGCAGTCCAGGGGGTGGGTACAATGAGCAGTTCTTC.

The V and J genes are TRBV28 and TRBJ2-3; possibly TRBD2 for D (6 bases). The germline CDR1 and CDR2 sequences are MDHEN and SYDVKM. This CDR3 region has 13 residues. V was clipped by 7 bases and J by 4 bases, with 12 bases between them. The DNA for the CDR3 is TGTGCCAGCACCCGATGGGGGGCAGATACGCAGTATTTT. This encodes CASTRWGADTQYF.

Many counts were recorded for this clonotype. The chain recombines TRBV7-3 with TRBJ1-1; no definite D call. The CDR3 runs to 14 residues. Trimming took 5 bases from V and 7 from J, leaving 17 bases between them. The germline CDR1 and CDR2 sequences are SGHTA and FQGTGA. The DNA for the CDR3 is TGTGCCAGCAGCATTATGGGCGGACGCGGTGAAGCTTTCTTT. This encodes CASSIMGGRGEAFF.

Only a few counts were recorded for this clonotype. The chain carries TRBV3-1 and TRBJ2-1; D unresolved. Per the germline V gene, CDR1 is LGHDT and CDR2 is YNNKEL (reference sequence). Trimming took off 0 bases at V and 10 bases at J, with 7 bases between the two ends. This CDR3 region has 12 residues. In DNA form, the CDR3 reads TGTGCCAGCAGCCAAGATATCGGGGAGCAGTTCTTC. It yields the protein CASSQDIGEQFF.

This clonotype was detected many times. The chain carries TRBV20-1 and TRBJ1-3, with no clear D. The germline CDR1 and CDR2 sequences are DFQATT and SNEGSKA (reference sequence). Trimming pared 0 bases from V and 0 bases from J, leaving 9 bases between. CDR3 length: 15 residues. The CDR3 region has the DNA TGCAGTGCTAGAGATCGTATGGTCTCTGGAAACACCATATATTTT. As protein: CSARDRMVSGNTIYF.

This chain uses TRBV19 with TRBJ2-2; D may be TRBD1 or TRBD2 (5 bases each). The CDR3 consists of 16 residues. The germline CDR1 and CDR2 sequences are LNHDA and SQIVND (reference sequence). V gave up 6 bases and J gave up 4 bases, with 18 bases separating them. The chain's CDR3 is CASRTWGQGATGELFF. The CDR3 DNA is TGTGCCAGTAGGACCTGGGGTCAGGGAGCCACCGGGGAGCTGTTTTTT.

The table lists this clonotype with a few counts. The V and J genes are TRBV5-1 and TRBJ1-4; D unclear. The CDR3 extends over 15 amino acids. V lost 4 bases to trimming and J lost 2 bases, with 12 bases between them. Germline assignment: CDR1 SGHRS and CDR2 YFSETQ. The DNA for the CDR3 is TGCGCCAGCAGCCCACCAGGAGAGACTAATGAAAAACTGTTTTTT. As protein: CASSPPGETNEKLFF.

This clonotype was detected a few times. The chain has TRBV2 and TRBJ1-4; unclear D gene. The germline V gene encodes CDR1 SNHLY and CDR2 FYNNEI. CDR3 length: 11 amino acids. V lost 7 bases and J 8 bases, leaving 8 bases between the germline ends. In DNA, the CDR3 is TGTGCCAGCAAACAGAGAGAAAAACTGTTTTTT. It codes for CASKQREKLFF.

In its sample, this clonotype was seen a few times. CDR3: CASSPRRQTGNTIYF. Written as DNA, the CDR3 is TGTGCCAGCAGCCCTCGCCGACAGACTGGAAACACCATATATTTT. V and J are TRBV3-1 and TRBJ1-3; the D gene is possibly TRBD1 (5 bases). The CDR3 contains 15 residues. Germline lookup yields CDR1 LGHDT and CDR2 YNNKEL (reference sequence). V lost 4 bases and J lost 2, with 12 bases in between. The full variable domain, completed using reference TRBV3-1 and TRBJ1-3, is DTAVSQTPKYLVTQMGNDKSIKCEQNLGHDTMYWYKQDSKKFLKIMFSYNNKELIINETVPNRFSPKSPDKAHLNLHINSLELGDSAVYFCASSPRRQTGNTIYFGEGSWLTVV.

This clonotype has more than one count but fewer than ten. The chain is built from TRBV6-1 and TRBJ2-7; D may be TRBD1 (6 bases). Trimming cost V 4 bases and J 3 bases, with 13 bases left between them. The CDR3 is 14 residues long. From germline, CDR1 is MNHNS and CDR2 SASEGT. The CDR3 spells CASSAGQLDYEQYF. The CDR3 nucleotides are TGTGCCAGCAGTGCTGGACAGTTGGACTACGAGCAGTACTTC.

This clonotype was recorded a few times. The gene calls are TRBV20-1 and TRBJ2-4, with D unresolved. The CDR3 is made up of 14 amino acids. Germline V lookup: CDR1 DFQATT, CDR2 SNEGSKA (reference sequence). Trimming removed 6 bases from V and 0 bases from J, with 12 bases in between. The CDR3 nucleotides are TGCAGTGCCCAAGAACTCCTAGCCAAAAACATTCAGTACTTC. Its translation is CSAQELLAKNIQYF.

This clonotype was detected many times. The gene calls are TRBV11-2 and TRBJ2-3; 7 bases are shared with TRBD2. V was clipped by 4 bases and J by 0 bases; unmatched bases: 7. Germline CDR1 is SGHAT and CDR2 is FQNNGV. The CDR3 contains 16 residues. The CDR3, as DNA: TGTGCCAGCAGCTGGAGCGGGACCACTAGCACAGATACGCAGTATTTT. Protein product: CASSWSGTTSTDTQYF.

A few counts support this clonotype. This clone may be a read error of a much larger clone one base away. V usage is TRBV5-6 and J usage is TRBJ2-1; no reliable D call. This CDR3 contains 12 residues. Germline CDR1 SGHDT, CDR2 YYEEEE. The CDR3 loop is CPSSLARTQQFF. CDR3 in DNA: TGTCCCAGCAGCTTGGCGCGTACCCAGCAGTTCTTC.

This clonotype showed up just a few times. The chain recombines TRBV7-6 with TRBJ2-3, with 10 bases that match TRBD2. In germline, CDR1 is SGHVS, CDR2 FNYEAQ. Trimming removed 1 base from V and 6 bases from J; junction bases left unmatched: 4. The CDR3 sequence is 15 residues long. CDR3 coding DNA: TGTGCCAGCAGCTTAGGCAGCGGGAGGGTGGATACGCAGTATTTT. Its translation: CASSLGSGRVDTQYF.

This clonotype showed up many times. The chain recombines TRBV7-9 with TRBJ2-1, with unresolved D. Germline CDR1 and CDR2: SEHNR and FQNEAQ (reference sequence). The germline V and J ends were trimmed by 5 bases and 0 bases, with 8 bases remaining between them. The CDR3 length is 14 residues. The CDR3 here is CASSPRSSYNEQFF. The CDR3 DNA reads as TGTGCCAGCAGCCCGAGGAGCTCCTACAATGAGCAGTTCTTC.

The chain carries TRBV21-1 and TRBJ2-7; the table's D call, TRBD2, has no DNA check behind it. TRBV21-1 is a known pseudogene. The CDR3 is 14 amino acids. DNA of the CDR3: TGTGCCAGCACCGTTAGCGGGCCGACCTACGAGCAGTACTTC. Translating it yields CASTVSGPTYEQYF.

This sequence joins TRBV27 and TRBJ2-5; weak D call: TRBD2 (7 bases). This CDR3 has 15 amino acids. Germline CDR1 MNHEY, CDR2 SMNVEV (reference sequence). V lost 3 bases, J lost 5 bases, and 16 bases lay in between. Here the CDR3 DNA reads TGTGCCAGCAGTTTCCGGGGGGCAGGGAGGGAGACCCAGTACTTC. Translating it yields CASSFRGAGRETQYF.

The V gene is TRBV3-1, the J gene TRBJ1-1, with 11 bases that match TRBD1. The CDR3 has 16 amino acids. The V gene's germline CDR1 is LGHDT and CDR2 YNNKEL (reference sequence). The V gene end was trimmed by 6 bases and the J gene end by 6 bases; junction bases not matched to a gene: 12. The CDR3 nucleotides are TGTGCCAGCAGGGCCGGGACAGGGGGTTTAGGCTCTGAAGCTTTCTTT. Its translation: CASRAGTGGLGSEAFF.

In this sample, this clonotype turned up a few times. CDR3 in amino acids: CAISDGISYEQYF. The CDR3 DNA follows: TGTGCCATCAGTGATGGCATCTCCTACGAGCAGTACTTC. The chain uses TRBV10-3 and TRBJ2-7; D is unresolved. Trimming removed 3 bases from V and 0 bases from J, with 6 bases in between. The CDR3 has 13 residues. Germline-derived CDR1 and CDR2 are ENHRY and SYGVKD.

This clonotype was seen a handful of times. CDR3 bases: TGTGCCAGCAGCCAAACCGGGACACCGTACTACGAGCAGTACTTC. Translating gives CASSQTGTPYYEQYF. The V call is TRBV3-1, the J call TRBJ2-7; possibly TRBD1 for D (6 bases). Trimming removed 2 bases from V and 3 bases from J, with 14 bases in between. This CDR3 is 15 amino acids long. Germline V CDR1 and CDR2: LGHDT, YNNKEL (reference sequence).

This clonotype was detected only a few times. The V call is TRBV3-1, the J call TRBJ2-1; tentatively, D is TRBD2 (6 bases). From germline, CDR1 is LGHDT and CDR2 YNNKEL (reference sequence). The CDR3 loop spans 17 amino acids. Deletions cut 0 bases from V and 0 bases from J, with 12 bases between. CDR3 sequence reads: CASSQEDRESSYNEQFF. The CDR3 DNA sequence: TGTGCCAGCAGCCAAGAGGATCGGGAGAGCTCCTACAATGAGCAGTTCTTC.

This clonotype has only a few counts. The V call is TRBV18, the J call TRBJ1-5, with D possibly TRBD1 on 5 matching bases. The CDR3 loop spans 16 amino acids. Deletions cut 4 bases from V and 9 bases from J, with 22 bases between. CDR1 is KGHSH, CDR2 LQKENI, per germline. CDR3 sequence reads: CASSQRAGQGHWPQHF. DNA for the CDR3: TGTGCCAGCTCACAACGGGCAGGACAAGGCCATTGGCCCCAGCATTTT.

The chain recombines TRBV7-2 with TRBJ1-6; D is unresolved. The CDR3 is made up of 13 amino acids. V lost 4 bases and J lost 11, with 12 bases in between. Germline lookup yields CDR1 SGHTA and CDR2 FQGNSA. CDR3 in amino acids: CASSSGRTTPLHF. The CDR3 DNA reads TGTGCCAGCAGCTCCGGACGGACTACACCCCTCCACTTT.

This clonotype appeared a few times. The chain joins TRBV29-1 to TRBJ1-5, with 7 bases lining up with TRBD1. V lost 6 bases to trimming and J lost 5 bases; unmatched junction nucleotides: 7. In germline, CDR1 is SQVTM, CDR2 ANQGSEA. The CDR3 extends over 13 amino acids. CDR3 DNA sequence: TGCAGCGTCGAGGGGGCAGCCGATCAGCCCCAGCATTTT. Its translation is CSVEGAADQPQHF.

This clonotype was observed a handful of times. The chain is built from TRBV24-1 and TRBJ2-1; D perhaps matches TRBD2 (5 bases). Germline CDR1 reads KGHDR; CDR2 reads SFDVKD. V gave up 9 bases and J gave up 0 bases, with 8 bases separating them. The CDR3 spans 13 residues. CDR3 nucleotides: TGTGCCACCGGGAGAGCCTCCTACAATGAGCAGTTCTTC. Its protein product is CATGRASYNEQFF.